These 19 T cell receptor beta chains originate from one sample sequenced in a study of shared clonotypes between healthy human individuals. Naive CD8 cells lacked CD45RO and underwent positive selection for CCR7, leaving out terminally differentiated effector memory CD45RA+ cells. Clones were read by immunoSEQ multiplex PCR, and TCRdb kept only the in-frame ones, dropping some. Among millions of clones, about 95% were seen once, and the ten largest hold 0.85% to 1.2%. Sequenced input: naive CD8+ T cells sorted from blood. The receptors were sampled from a man between 18 and 29 years old in good health.

The chain joins TRBV2 to TRBJ1-2; tentative D call: TRBD1 (6 bases). Germline loops: CDR1 SNHLY, CDR2 FYNNEI. The V and J ends lost 3 bases and 4 bases respectively, with 15 bases between them. The CDR3 runs to 15 residues. The CDR3 here is CASSDPEGGSYGYTF. CDR3 in DNA: TGTGCCAGCAGTGATCCTGAGGGGGGCAGCTATGGCTACACCTTC. The full variable domain, with the rest looked up from reference TRBV2 and TRBJ1-2, is EPEVTQTPSHQVTQMGQEVILRCVPISNHLYFYWYRQILGQKVEFLVSFYNNEISEKSEIFDDQFSVERPDGSNFTLKIRSTKLEDSAMYFCASSDPEGGSYGYTFGSGTRLTVV.

The V and J genes are TRBV27 and TRBJ2-1, with 8 bases fitting TRBD2. Trimming cost V 8 bases and J 8 bases; bases outside gene matches: 11. Germline V lookup: CDR1 MNHEY, CDR2 SMNVEV (reference sequence). The CDR3 consists of 14 residues. CDR3 amino acids: CASSGTRKGHEQFF. CDR3 bases: TGTGCCAGCTCAGGGACTAGGAAGGGGCATGAGCAGTTCTTC.

The chain carries TRBV13 and TRBJ2-5; D unresolved. The CDR3 consists of 15 residues. Germline lookup yields CDR1 PRHDT and CDR2 FYEKMQ (reference sequence). V lost 3 bases, J lost 0 bases, and 11 bases lay in between. CDR3 residues: CASSLGYWDQETQYF. CDR3 in DNA: TGTGCCAGCAGCTTGGGCTACTGGGACCAAGAGACCCAGTACTTC.

As for this clone: Other DNA sequences in the same sample also yield this CDR3. V usage is TRBV30 and J usage is TRBJ1-1; D is uncertain. This CDR3 has 13 amino acids. Germline V gene data show CDR1 as GTSNPN and CDR2 as SVGIG (reference sequence). With 4 bases removed from V and 4 bases from J, the gap between germline ends came to 13 bases. The CDR3 bases are TGTGCCTGGACGCTGGGAGGCGGCACTGAAGCTTTCTTT. This gives the protein CAWTLGGGTEAFF. The full variable domain, rest sourced from reference TRBV30 and TRBJ1-1, is SQTIHQWPATLVQPVGSPLSLECTVEGTSNPNLYWYRQAAGRGLQLLFYSVGIGQISSEVPQNLSASRPQDRQFILSSKKLLLSDSGFYLCAWTLGGGTEAFFGQGTRLTVV.

The rearrangement uses TRBV21-1 and TRBJ2-7; TRBD1, the table's D call, was not compared with the DNA. TRBV21-1 is labeled a pseudogene. This CDR3 is built from 14 residues. This CDR3 is CASSKIQGGYEQYF. The CDR3 DNA reads TGTGCCAGCAGCAAAATACAGGGCGGGTACGAGCAGTACTTC.

The chain joins TRBV7-9 to TRBJ2-2, with a tentative D call TRBD1 (5 bases). The CDR3 is 13 residues long. V lost 8 bases and J 3 bases, leaving 10 bases between the germline ends. Germline loops: CDR1 SEHNR, CDR2 FQNEAQ (reference sequence). The CDR3 DNA reads TGTGCCAGCTGCAGGGATGACACCGGGGAGCTGTTTTTT. Its protein product is CASCRDDTGELFF.

This chain uses TRBV5-1 with TRBJ1-3; D is unresolved. This CDR3 has 17 residues. Between the trimmed V and J ends, which lost 4 bases and 5 bases, there was a span of 22 bases. Per the germline V gene, CDR1 is SGHRS and CDR2 is YFSETQ. The CDR3 bases are TGCGCCAGCAGCCCGGCTGAACCGTTCGATTGGAGAAACACCATATATTTT. It codes for CASSPAEPFDWRNTIYF. Together with reference TRBV5-1 and TRBJ1-3, the CDR3 gives the full variable domain: KAGVTQTPRYLIKTRGQQVTLSCSPISGHRSVSWYQQTPGQGLQFLFEYFSETQRNKGNFPGRFSGRQFSNSRSEMNVSTLELGDSALYLCASSPAEPFDWRNTIYFGEGSWLTVV.

The chain employs TRBV10-3 and TRBJ2-7, with D hard to call. V lost 7 bases, J lost 3 bases, and 16 bases lay in between. The CDR3 runs 14 residues. CDR1 ENHRY and CDR2 SYGVKD come from the germline V gene. CDR3 sequence (DNA): TGTGCCATCAACCATCCCCCAGACCTCTACGAGCAGTACTTC. Translated: CAINHPPDLYEQYF.

This clone was detected only once. V gene TRBV27 combines with J gene TRBJ2-7, with 7 bases matching TRBD2. The V gene's germline CDR1 is MNHEY and CDR2 SMNVEV (reference sequence). V lost 6 bases and J lost 4; bases outside the gene matches: 9. The CDR3 consists of 14 residues. In DNA form, the CDR3 reads TGTGCCAGCAGCTCTAGCGGCCCGGGGTACGAGCAGTACTTC. Protein sequence: CASSSSGPGYEQYF.

The chain links TRBV6-6 to TRBJ2-5, with a possible D match to TRBD2 (5 bases). The V and J ends lost 6 bases and 0 bases respectively, with 8 bases between them. The CDR3 sequence is 13 residues long. Germline V lookup: CDR1 MNHNY, CDR2 SVGAGI (reference sequence). The CDR3: CASSLRDQETQYF. The CDR3 DNA sequence: TGTGCCAGCAGCCTGAGGGACCAAGAGACCCAGTACTTC.

The chain recombines TRBV7-8 with TRBJ2-7, with 10 bases that match TRBD2. CDR1 and CDR2 (germline): SGHVS, FQNEAQ. The CDR3 loop spans 17 amino acids. J gave up 2 bases and V 3 bases, and 10 bases lay outside the gene matches. CDR3 coding DNA: TGTGCCAGCAGCTTCCCCACGGCTAGCGGGAGCCCCTACGAGCAGTACTTC. Its protein product is CASSFPTASGSPYEQYF.

This clone was found once. The V call is TRBV5-6, the J call TRBJ1-4; no clear D. Per germline, CDR1 SGHDT and CDR2 YYEEEE. V was pared by 1 base and J by 8 bases, with 9 bases between. The CDR3 runs to 13 residues. CDR3 in amino acids: CASSLLWQEKLFF. In DNA, the CDR3 is TGTGCCAGCAGCTTGTTGTGGCAAGAAAAACTGTTTTTT.

The chain joins TRBV2 to TRBJ2-5; 7 bases are a match to TRBD2. The V segment lost 8 bases and the J segment 4 bases; nucleotides outside the gene matches: 10. The CDR3 consists of 14 residues. The germline V gene encodes CDR1 SNHLY and CDR2 FYNNEI. CDR3 sequence (DNA): TGTGCCAGCGAGGATGGGACGGGAGGAGAGACCCAGTACTTC. The encoded protein is CASEDGTGGETQYF. The complete variable domain, with remaining parts taken from reference TRBV2 and TRBJ2-5, reads EPEVTQTPSHQVTQMGQEVILRCVPISNHLYFYWYRQILGQKVEFLVSFYNNEISEKSEIFDDQFSVERPDGSNFTLKIRSTKLEDSAMYFCASEDGTGGETQYFGPGTRLLVL.

The chain joins TRBV19 to TRBJ2-7; no clear D. Germline CDR1 reads LNHDA; CDR2 reads SQIVND (reference sequence). This CDR3 region has 15 residues. Trimming left V 4 bases short and J 2 bases short, with 15 bases between. CDR3 region: CASSTYGMGTYEQYF. DNA of the CDR3: TGTGCCAGTAGTACGTACGGAATGGGGACCTACGAGCAGTACTTC. The whole variable domain, remainder taken from reference TRBV19 and TRBJ2-7, is DGGITQSPKYLFRKEGQNVTLSCEQNLNHDAMYWYRQDPGQGLRLIYYSQIVNDFQKGDIAEGYSVSREKKESFPLTVTSAQKNPTAFYLCASSTYGMGTYEQYFGPGTRLTVT.

This chain uses TRBV4-1 with TRBJ1-1; maybe TRBD1 (6 bases). The ends were cut back, 1 base at V and 5 bases at J, with 14 bases in the middle. Germline loops: CDR1 MGHRA, CDR2 YSYEKL. The CDR3 sequence is 15 residues long. The CDR3 protein is CASSQGRTGRTEAFF. The CDR3 bases are TGCGCCAGCAGCCAAGGGCGTACAGGGAGGACTGAAGCTTTCTTT.

The chain is built from TRBV18 and TRBJ2-1, with TRBD2 matching over 9 bases. V lost 1 base to trimming and J lost 2 bases; unmatched junction nucleotides: 3. There are 16 residues in the CDR3. Germline assignment: CDR1 KGHSH and CDR2 LQKENI. The CDR3 sequence: CASSPLAGDTYNEQFF. CDR3 nucleotide sequence: TGTGCCAGCTCACCACTAGCGGGGGATACCTACAATGAGCAGTTCTTC.

The rearrangement uses TRBV15 and TRBJ1-2, with a tentative D call TRBD1 (5 bases). V shed 0 bases and J shed 4 bases, with 12 bases lying between them. CDR3 length: 15 residues. Germline V CDR1 and CDR2: LNHNV, YYDKDF (reference sequence). CDR3 DNA sequence: TGTGCCACCAGCAGAGATCAGGGCGGGAGCTATGGCTACACCTTC. It yields the protein CATSRDQGGSYGYTF.

CDR3 in DNA: TGTGCCAGCAGTCCGGGACTAGCATGGGAGCAGTACTTC. This sequence encodes CASSPGLAWEQYF. The genes are TRBV6-5 and TRBJ2-7; 9 positions match TRBD2. The V gene end was trimmed by 5 bases and the J gene end by 7 bases; junction bases not matched to a gene: 6. Germline V CDR1 and CDR2: MNHEY, SVGAGI. CDR3 length: 13 amino acids.

Remarks on this clone: The sample carries other DNA sequences with the same CDR3. The chain joins TRBV19 to TRBJ2-7; D is unresolved. Trimming removed 3 bases at V and 2 bases at J, with 11 bases between. CDR3 length equals 14 residues. Germline V gene data show CDR1 as LNHDA and CDR2 as SQIVND (reference sequence). The CDR3 DNA follows: TGTGCCAGTAGTATGGGAACTCCGGCCTACGAGCAGTACTTC. Translation gives CASSMGTPAYEQYF.